This T cell receptor beta chain derives from a study of blood T cells in healthy people across ages. As concerns this clonotype: The antigen is undetermined.

A second PCR, run for about 6 to 11 cycles, used a sample-barcoded 5' primer plus a J-beta primer mix. Each sample yielded at least 2.5 million CDR3-containing paired-end reads. TCRdb re-derived calls from the 5' RACE reads in MiXCR, one entry per CDR3 protein. The sample lists hundreds of thousands of distinct CDR3 sequences, approximately 22% occurring once. V lost 6 bases and J lost 7, with 16 bases in between. The CDR3 is 13 residues long. CDR1 and CDR2 from the germline V gene are GTSNPN and SVGIG (reference sequence). Sample donors were healthy Caucasian individuals that came from Russia, aged roughly 6 to 100. Study outcomes and limitations: The study found more naive CD4+ cells and higher diversity in long-lived than aged donors. Strong correlation existed between TCR beta diversity and naive T cell percentage.

Sequenced input: blood. This chain links TRBV30 with TRBJ2-1, with D possibly matching TRBD2 (6 bases). The TCR comes from an older man in good health. CDR3 amino acids: CACYAPRGNEQFF. The CDR3 nucleotides are TGTGCCTGCTACGCGCCGCGGGGTAATGAGCAGTTCTTC.